The 2 T cell receptor beta chains given below trace back to one sample, sequenced in a study of cytomegalovirus exposure and HLA in healthy donors. A multiplex PCR was run with 60 Vbeta primers and 13 Jbeta primers. Sequencing was performed with immunoSEQ multiplex PCR; in TCRdb, only in-frame clones are kept and a portion is missing. Altogether approximately 190,000 clones are present, about 80% being singletons, with the ten largest covering more than 3%. The sample consisted of PBMCs. These receptor sequences come from a man aged 40-55 years in good health and CMV-seropositive.

This clone was observed a handful of times. This sequence joins TRBV5-1 and TRBJ2-1, with 11 bases lining up with TRBD1. Germline assignment: CDR1 SGHRS and CDR2 YFSETQ. Losses at the gene ends were 10 bases for V and 7 bases for J; bases not matched to a gene: 13. CDR3 size: 15 residues. CDR3 sequence (DNA): TGCGCCCTCCCCTCGGGGGACAGGGGGATGAATGAGCAGTTCTTC. Protein: CALPSGDRGMNEQFF.

The chain combines TRBV13 with TRBJ2-1, with 8 bases identical to TRBD2. The germline gives CDR1 PRHDT, CDR2 FYEKMQ (reference sequence). The CDR3 spans 16 residues. The trim removed 7 bases at V and 7 bases at J, leaving 15 bases unmatched. CDR3 sequence: CASNSDGRAGENEQFF. CDR3 DNA: TGTGCCAGCAACTCCGACGGGAGGGCCGGGGAAAATGAGCAGTTCTTC.